The 15 T cell receptor beta chains below all came from one sample that was sequenced in a study of CD8+CD57+ T cells in acquired aplastic anemia. CDR3 and TCR beta VDJ profiling relied on genomic DNA as the template. MiXCR, run by TCRdb on the reads, gives a single entry per CDR3 protein. This table holds a few hundred thousand distinct CDR3 sequences, 55% to 70% found once. The sample consisted of sorted CD4+, CD8+, or CD8+CD57+ T cells (not recorded which) from PBMCs. Receptors originate from a human donor in good health, serving as a control.

About this clonotype: The conserved final phenylalanine or tryptophan is absent from the CDR3, which likely points to a read error. The DNA is omitted, as the CDR3 cannot be located on it reliably, and the CDR3 follows TCRdb's listing. The chain joins TRBV7-2 to TRBJ2-3. Inclusive of both ends, the CDR3 amounts to 14 amino acids. Germline CDR1 reads SGHTA; CDR2 reads FQGNSA. CDR3 in amino acids: CASSPRGSTDTQYL.

Ten or more counts support this clonotype. CDR3 nucleotide sequence: TGCGCCAGCAGCCAAGCGGGACAGGGGAACACTGAAGCTTTCTTT. It codes for CASSQAGQGNTEAFF. The chain combines TRBV4-3 with TRBJ1-1; 9 bases match TRBD1. Per germline, CDR1 LGHNA and CDR2 YSLEER. CDR3 length equals 15 residues. Trimming cost V 1 base and J 1 base; bases outside gene matches: 1.

V is TRBV7-9 and J is TRBJ1-1, with D unclear. Germline CDR1 reads SEHNR; CDR2 reads FQNEAQ (reference sequence). V gave up 5 bases and J gave up 7 bases, with 14 bases separating them. The CDR3 spans 13 residues. This CDR3 reads CASSPPETGEAFF. DNA for the CDR3: TGTGCCAGCAGCCCCCCCGAGACGGGTGAAGCTTTCTTT.

J is TRBJ2-1 and V is TRBV7-2, with D uncertain. The CDR3 spans 14 residues. Per germline, CDR1 SGHTA and CDR2 FQGNSA. The ends were cut back, 5 bases at V and 13 bases at J, with 21 bases in the middle. The CDR3 DNA reads TGTGCCAGCAGCGTAACAGCGAGATTTAATGTCCAGTTCTTC. Amino acid sequence: CASSVTARFNVQFF. The full variable domain, rest sourced from reference TRBV7-2 and TRBJ2-1, is GAGVSQSPSNKVTEKGKDVELRCDPISGHTALYWYRQSLGQGLEFLIYFQGNSAPDKSGLPSDRFSAERTGGSVSTLTIQRTQQEDSAVYLCASSVTARFNVQFFGPGTRLTVL.

The chain uses TRBV7-9 and TRBJ2-1; D is uncertain. The CDR3 loop spans 15 amino acids. Trimming cost V 5 bases and J 16 bases, with 27 bases left between them. Germline assignment: CDR1 SEHNR and CDR2 FQNEAQ (reference sequence). CDR3 protein: CASSPGTFRLDDQFF. As DNA, the CDR3 is TGTGCCAGCAGCCCAGGAACGTTTCGGCTGGATGATCAATTCTTC.

The sample holds many counts of this clonotype. The chain couples TRBV12-3 or TRBV12-4 to TRBJ1-3, with D possibly matching TRBD1 (5 bases). This CDR3 spans 14 amino acids. Trimming removed 10 bases from V and 2 bases from J, with 15 bases in between. The CDR3 DNA reads as TGTGCCACCTCGGGGGGTGTTGCTGGAAACACCATATATTTT. This encodes CATSGGVAGNTIYF.

About this clonotype: Sequence at one end of the junction differs from germline and may be a read error. The J gene is TRBJ2-7, the V gene TRBV9, with 8 bases identical to TRBD2. The CDR3 totals 16 residues. The germline V gene has CDR1 SGDLS and CDR2 YYNGEE. The CDR3 region has the DNA TGTGCCACCAGCAGAGTATGGGGACTAGGGGTGTACGAGCAGTACTTC. Protein product: CATSRVWGLGVYEQYF. Full variable domain (rest looked up from reference TRBV9 and TRBJ2-7): DSGVTQTPKHLITATGQRVTLRCSPRSGDLSVYWYQQSLDQGLQFLIQYYNGEERAKGNILERFSAQQFPDLHSELNLSSLELGDSALYFCATSRVWGLGVYEQYFGPGTRLTVT.

In its sample, this clonotype was seen a few times. The chain joins TRBV19 to TRBJ1-3; a possible D gene is TRBD1 (5 bases). Germline V gene sequence: CDR1 LNHDA, CDR2 SQIVND (reference sequence). Trimming took off 7 bases at V and 2 bases at J, with 15 bases between the two ends. The CDR3 consists of 15 residues. The CDR3 nucleotides are TGTGCCAGTACTGGGGATACGGGGGCTGGAAACACCATATATTTT. Translated: CASTGDTGAGNTIYF. Full variable domain (outside the CDR3, taken from reference TRBV19 and TRBJ1-3): DGGITQSPKYLFRKEGQNVTLSCEQNLNHDAMYWYRQDPGQGLRLIYYSQIVNDFQKGDIAEGYSVSREKKESFPLTVTSAQKNPTAFYLCASTGDTGAGNTIYFGEGSWLTVV.

Note on this clonotype: The conserved phenylalanine or tryptophan is not found at the CDR3 terminus, so this likely reflects a read error. The limits of the CDR3 on the DNA are not certain, so only TCRdb's listed CDR3 is given. The CDR3 sequence is CASSVGNEHDI. This chain joins TRBV2 and TRBJ2-7. The germline CDR1 and CDR2 sequences are SNHLY and FYNNEI. The CDR3 is 11 amino acids long, termini counted.

The chain is built from TRBV7-9 and TRBJ2-5; TRBD2 aligns across 8 bases. V lost 5 bases, J lost 14 bases, and 16 bases stayed unmatched. The CDR3 runs to 14 residues. Germline V gives CDR1 SEHNR, CDR2 FQNEAQ (reference sequence). CDR3 coding DNA: TGTGCCAGCAGCGTACCGGGGGGGCTGGCGACCGGCTACTTC. Translating gives CASSVPGGLATGYF.

This clonotype was picked up many times. This chain joins TRBV20-1 and TRBJ1-2; no reliable D call. Germline CDR1 DFQATT, CDR2 SNEGSKA (reference sequence). The CDR3 extends over 15 amino acids. V lost 0 bases to trimming and J lost 3 bases, with 14 bases between them. Written as DNA, the CDR3 is TGCAGTGCTAGAGATCTTAGGGAATTGGACTATGGCTACACCTTC. It translates to CSARDLRELDYGYTF.

Details on this clonotype: Germline is not matched at one junction end, which may reflect a read error. This chain links TRBV2 with TRBJ2-1; 8 nucleotides align to TRBD2. The V gene's germline CDR1 is SNHLY and CDR2 FYNNEI. There are 16 residues in the CDR3. Here the CDR3 reads CASSPLAGSRTDTQYF. CDR3 DNA sequence: TGTGCCAGCAGCCCTCTAGCGGGCAGCCGCACAGATACGCAGTATTTC.

This clonotype was seen only a few times. The rearrangement joins TRBV29-1 to TRBJ1-1; 8 bases agree with TRBD1. With 8 bases clipped from V and 5 bases from J, the junction kept 10 bases outside the gene matches. The CDR3 is made up of 13 amino acids. CDR1 SQVTM and CDR2 ANQGSEA come from the germline V gene. Here the CDR3 DNA reads TGCAGCCTGGGACAGGCGACTAGGACTGAAGCTTTCTTT. It encodes CSLGQATRTEAFF. Variable domain in full (rest from reference TRBV29-1 and TRBJ1-1): SAVISQKPSRDICQRGTSLTIQCQVDSQVTMMFWYRQQPGQSLTLIATANQGSEATYESGFVIDKFPISRPNLTFSTLTVSNMSPEDSSIYLCSLGQATRTEAFFGQGTRLTVV.

This clonotype was recorded many times. The rearrangement links TRBV5-6 to TRBJ2-1, with 9 bases fitting TRBD1. Losses at the gene ends were 5 bases for V and 5 bases for J; bases not matched to a gene: 17. This CDR3 region has 18 residues. Germline loops: CDR1 SGHDT, CDR2 YYEEEE. CDR3 coding DNA: TGTGCCAGCAGTTTAGTTCGGGACAGGGTTGTCGGTCACAATGAGCAGTTCTTC. This codes for CASSLVRDRVVGHNEQFF. The complete variable domain, with remaining parts taken from reference TRBV5-6 and TRBJ2-1, reads DAGVTQSPTHLIKTRGQQVTLRCSPKSGHDTVSWYQQALGQGPQFIFQYYEEEERQRGNFPDRFSGHQFPNYSSELNVNALLLGDSALYLCASSLVRDRVVGHNEQFFGPGTRLTVL.

V is TRBV20-1 and J is TRBJ1-5, with 9 bases aligning to TRBD1. The CDR3 is 22 residues long. With V trimmed by 3 bases and J by 4 bases, 28 bases remained unmatched. Germline CDR1 is DFQATT and CDR2 is SNEGSKA (reference sequence). The CDR3 protein is CSAREGSDRGYQGGSGNQPQHF. CDR3 DNA: TGCAGTGCTAGGGAGGGATCCGACAGGGGGTATCAGGGTGGCTCTGGGAATCAGCCCCAGCATTTT.